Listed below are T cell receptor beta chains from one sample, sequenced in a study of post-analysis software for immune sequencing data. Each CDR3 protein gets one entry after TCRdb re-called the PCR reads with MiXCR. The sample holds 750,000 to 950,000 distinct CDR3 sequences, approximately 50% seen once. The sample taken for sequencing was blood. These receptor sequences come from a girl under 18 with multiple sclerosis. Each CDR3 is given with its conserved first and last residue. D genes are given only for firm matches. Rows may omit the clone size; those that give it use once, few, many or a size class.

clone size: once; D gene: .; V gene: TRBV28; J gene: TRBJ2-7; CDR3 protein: CASSTSHLGLTYEQYF; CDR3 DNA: TGTGCCAGCAGTACCTCGCACCTGGGGCTTACCTACGAGCAGTACTTC
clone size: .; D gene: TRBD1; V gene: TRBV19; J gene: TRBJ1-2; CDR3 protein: CASSAWTGATLGYTF; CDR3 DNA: TGTGCCAGTAGTGCCTGGACAGGGGCCACCCTCGGTTACACCTTC
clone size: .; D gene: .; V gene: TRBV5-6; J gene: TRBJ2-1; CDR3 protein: CASSMERPSEQFF; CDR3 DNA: TGTGCCAGCAGCATGGAAAGGCCTTCCGAGCAGTTCTTC
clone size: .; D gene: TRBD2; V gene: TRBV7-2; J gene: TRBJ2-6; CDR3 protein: CASSSGLAGANVLTF; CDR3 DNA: TGTGCCAGCAGCTCCGGACTAGCTGGGGCCAACGTCCTGACTTTC
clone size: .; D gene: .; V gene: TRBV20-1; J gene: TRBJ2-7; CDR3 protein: CSARAGDKYGYEQYF; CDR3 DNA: TGCAGTGCTAGAGCGGGGGACAAGTACGGCTACGAGCAGTACTTC
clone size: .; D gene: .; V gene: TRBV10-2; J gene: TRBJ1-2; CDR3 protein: CASSESGQNDGYTF; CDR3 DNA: TGCGCCAGCAGTGAGTCCGGACAGAATGATGGCTACACCTTC
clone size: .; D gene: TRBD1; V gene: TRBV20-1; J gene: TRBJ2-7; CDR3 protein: CSAGQVVSYEQYF; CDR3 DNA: TGCAGTGCCGGACAGGTGGTCTCCTACGAGCAGTACTTC
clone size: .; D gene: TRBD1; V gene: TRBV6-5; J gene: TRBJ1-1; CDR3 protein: CTSGRQGAYGRFF; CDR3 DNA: TGTACCAGCGGAAGGCAGGGGGCCTATGGTCGTTTCTTT
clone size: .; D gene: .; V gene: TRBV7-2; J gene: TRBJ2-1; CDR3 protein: CASSSRTQNEQFF; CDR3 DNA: TGTGCCAGCAGCTCTAGGACCCAAAATGAGCAGTTCTTC
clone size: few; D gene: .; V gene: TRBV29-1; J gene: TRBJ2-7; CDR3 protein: CSAGTSFEQYF; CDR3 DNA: TGCAGCGCAGGGACTTCCTTCGAGCAGTACTTC
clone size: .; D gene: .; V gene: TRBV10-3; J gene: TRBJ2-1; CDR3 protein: CAISEGRITNEQFF; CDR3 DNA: TGTGCCATCAGTGAAGGGCGGATCACGAATGAGCAGTTCTTC
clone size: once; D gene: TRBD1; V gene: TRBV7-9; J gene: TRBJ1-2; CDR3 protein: CASRPGAGGQGYGYTF; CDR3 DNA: TGTGCCAGCAGACCAGGGGCGGGGGGACAGGGCTATGGCTACACCTTC
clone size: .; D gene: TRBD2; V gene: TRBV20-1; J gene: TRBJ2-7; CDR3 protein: CSARGLARPNYEQYF; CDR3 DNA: TGCAGTGCTAGGGGACTAGCGAGACCCAACTACGAGCAGTACTTC
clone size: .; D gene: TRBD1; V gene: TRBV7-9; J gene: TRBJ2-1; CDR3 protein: CASSFRKGAHNEQFF; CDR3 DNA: TGTGCCAGCAGCTTCCGTAAGGGGGCCCACAATGAGCAGTTCTTC
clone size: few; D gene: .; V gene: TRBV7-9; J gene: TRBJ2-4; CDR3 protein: CASSPTQNIQYF; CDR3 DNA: TGTGCCAGCAGCCCGACTCAAAACATTCAGTACTTC
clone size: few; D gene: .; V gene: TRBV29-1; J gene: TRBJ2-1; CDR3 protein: CSVVSPLWDEQFF; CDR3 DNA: TGCAGCGTTGTGTCCCCCTTATGGGATGAGCAGTTCTTC
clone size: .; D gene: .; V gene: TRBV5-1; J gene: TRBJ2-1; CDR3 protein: CASSLLGGRNSYNEQFF; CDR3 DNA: TGCGCCAGCAGCTTATTAGGGGGGCGGAATTCCTACAATGAGCAGTTCTTC
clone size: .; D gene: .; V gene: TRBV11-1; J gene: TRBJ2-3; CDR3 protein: CASSQTLRDTQYF; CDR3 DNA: TGTGCCAGCAGCCAAACCCTTCGGGATACGCAGTATTTT
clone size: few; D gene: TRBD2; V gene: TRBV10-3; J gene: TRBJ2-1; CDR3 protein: CAITSGGSLGSYNEQFF; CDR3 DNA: TGTGCCATAACTAGCGGGGGGAGCCTAGGCTCCTACAATGAGCAGTTCTTC
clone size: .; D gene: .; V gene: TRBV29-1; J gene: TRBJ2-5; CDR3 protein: CSVERRRGETQYF; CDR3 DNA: TGCAGCGTTGAGCGTCGGAGGGGGGAGACCCAGTACTTC
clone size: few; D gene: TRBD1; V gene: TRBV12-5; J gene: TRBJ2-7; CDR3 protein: CASGGQGAFYEQYF; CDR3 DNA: TGTGCTAGTGGCGGACAGGGGGCTTTCTACGAGCAGTACTTC
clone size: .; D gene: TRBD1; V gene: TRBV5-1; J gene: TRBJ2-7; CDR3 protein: CASSFDGQGISYEQYF; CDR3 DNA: TGCGCCAGCAGCTTCGACGGACAGGGTATAAGCTACGAGCAGTACTTC
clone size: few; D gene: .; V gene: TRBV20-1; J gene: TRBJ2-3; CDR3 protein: CSAQTTDTQYF; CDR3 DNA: TGCAGTGCACAGACGACAGATACGCAGTATTTT
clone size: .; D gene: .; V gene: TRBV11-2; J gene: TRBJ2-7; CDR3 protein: CASSRRTDPYEQYF; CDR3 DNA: TGTGCCAGCAGCCGACGGACGGACCCCTACGAGCAGTACTTC
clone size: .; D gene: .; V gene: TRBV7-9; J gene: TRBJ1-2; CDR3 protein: CASSLGQEYYGHTF; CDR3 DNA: TGTGCCAGCAGCTTAGGCCAGGAGTACTATGGCCACACCTTC
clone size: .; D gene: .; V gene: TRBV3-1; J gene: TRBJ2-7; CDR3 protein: CASSPRTVLVYEQYF; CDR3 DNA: TGTGCCAGCAGCCCAAGGACAGTTCTGGTCTACGAGCAGTACTTC
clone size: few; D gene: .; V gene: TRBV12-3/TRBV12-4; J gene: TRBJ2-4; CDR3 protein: CASTPDSGENIQYF; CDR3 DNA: TGTGCCAGCACTCCCGATAGTGGCGAAAACATTCAGTACTTC
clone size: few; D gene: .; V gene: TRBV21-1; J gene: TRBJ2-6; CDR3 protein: CASSKARWDFTANVLTF; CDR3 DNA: TGTGCCAGCAGCAAAGCTCGCTGGGACTTCACAGCCAACGTCCTGACTTTC
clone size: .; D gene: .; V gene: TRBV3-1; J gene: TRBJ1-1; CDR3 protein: CASSHSPTGRNTEAFF; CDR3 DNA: TGTGCCAGCAGCCATTCCCCGACAGGAAGGAACACTGAAGCTTTCTTT
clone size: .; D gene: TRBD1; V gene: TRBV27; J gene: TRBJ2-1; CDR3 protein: CASSILTGDEQFF; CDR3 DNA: TGTGCCAGCAGTATCCTTACAGGGGATGAGCAGTTCTTC
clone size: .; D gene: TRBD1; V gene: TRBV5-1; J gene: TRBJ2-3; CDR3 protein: CASSFQTGGPDTQYF; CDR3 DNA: TGCGCCAGCAGTTTCCAGACAGGGGGCCCAGATACGCAGTATTTT
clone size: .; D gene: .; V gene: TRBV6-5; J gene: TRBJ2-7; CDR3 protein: CASSGGGRAYEQYF; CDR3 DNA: TGTGCCAGCAGCGGAGGGGGGAGGGCCTACGAGCAGTACTTC
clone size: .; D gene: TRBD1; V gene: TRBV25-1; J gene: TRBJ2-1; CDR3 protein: CASSEYRGQVGEQFF; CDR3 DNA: TGTGCCAGCAGTGAATATCGGGGACAGGTAGGTGAGCAGTTCTTC
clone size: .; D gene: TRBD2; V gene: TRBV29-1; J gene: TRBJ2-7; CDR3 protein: CSVLSSGTYEQYF; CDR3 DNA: TGCAGCGTTCTCTCTAGCGGGACGTACGAGCAGTACTTC
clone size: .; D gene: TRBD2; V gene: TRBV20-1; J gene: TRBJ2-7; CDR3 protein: CSARETSGVWEQYF; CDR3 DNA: TGCAGTGCTAGAGAGACTAGCGGGGTCTGGGAGCAGTACTTC
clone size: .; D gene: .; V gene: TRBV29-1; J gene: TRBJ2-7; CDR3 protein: CSVGKAYEQYF; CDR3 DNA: TGCAGCGTTGGCAAAGCCTACGAGCAGTACTTC
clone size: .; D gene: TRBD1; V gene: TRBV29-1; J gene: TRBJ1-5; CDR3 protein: CSVVQGGTNRPQHF; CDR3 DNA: TGCAGCGTGGTACAGGGGGGAACTAATCGGCCCCAGCATTTT
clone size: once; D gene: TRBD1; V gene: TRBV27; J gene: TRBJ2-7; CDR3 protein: CASSRGPYYEQYF; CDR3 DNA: TGTGCCAGCAGCAGGGGGCCCTACTACGAGCAGTACTTC
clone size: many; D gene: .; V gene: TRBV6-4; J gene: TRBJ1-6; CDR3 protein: CASSDVGGENSPLHF; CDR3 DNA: TGTGCCAGCAGTGACGTTGGGGGTGAAAATTCACCCCTCCACTTT
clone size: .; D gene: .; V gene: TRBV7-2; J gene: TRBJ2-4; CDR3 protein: CASSPRIGPNNIQYF; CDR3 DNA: TGTGCCAGCAGCCCGAGGATAGGACCGAATAACATTCAGTACTTC